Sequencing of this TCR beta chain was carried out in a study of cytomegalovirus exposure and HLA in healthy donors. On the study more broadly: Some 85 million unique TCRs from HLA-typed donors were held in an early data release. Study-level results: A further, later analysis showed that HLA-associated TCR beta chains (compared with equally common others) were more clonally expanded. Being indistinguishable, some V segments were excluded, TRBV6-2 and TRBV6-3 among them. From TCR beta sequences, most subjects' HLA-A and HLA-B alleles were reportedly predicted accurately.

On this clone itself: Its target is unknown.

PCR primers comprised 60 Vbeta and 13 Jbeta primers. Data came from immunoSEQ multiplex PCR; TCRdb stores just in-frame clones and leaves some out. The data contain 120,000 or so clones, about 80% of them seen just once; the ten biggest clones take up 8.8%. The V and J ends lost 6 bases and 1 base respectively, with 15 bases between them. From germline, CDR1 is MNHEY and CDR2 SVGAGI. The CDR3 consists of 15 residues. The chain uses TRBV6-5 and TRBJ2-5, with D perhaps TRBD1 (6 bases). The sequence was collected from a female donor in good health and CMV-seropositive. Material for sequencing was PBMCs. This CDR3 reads CASRSTGSTQETQYF. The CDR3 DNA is TGTGCCAGCAGATCAACAGGGTCGACCCAAGAGACCCAGTACTTC.